This T cell receptor beta chain is drawn from a study of molecular identifiers for immune sequencing clone quantification. Study details: Replicate experiments divided RNA from roughly 20,000 or 100,000 naive CD8 cells into five parts and sequenced four. Regarding the study as a whole: The study found clones above 20 RNA copies held over 98% of effector molecules and under 1% in naive cells.

Naive CD8 sequencing libraries were generated from approximately 20,000 to 1,000,000 sorted cells, with 10%, 30% or 50% RNA as input. The ends were cut back, 4 bases at V and 0 bases at J, with 11 bases in the middle. The CDR3 is made up of 15 amino acids. Germline lookup yields CDR1 MNHEY and CDR2 SVGAGI. Notes on this clonotype: Antigen: not known. The CDR3 end shows no conserved phenylalanine or tryptophan, and so a read error is likely.

The authors built bulk TCR libraries by previously described methods with listed TCR primers. TCRdb reanalysed the PCR reads using MiXCR and keeps one entry per CDR3 protein. Altogether some 680,000 distinct CDR3 sequences are present, 25% being singletons, with the ten largest covering about 0.78%. The chain has TRBV6-5 and TRBJ2-3; D is unresolved. Sequences were obtained from naive CD8+ T cells from blood, with Jurkat cell RNA spiked in. Subset noted: FACS-sorted CD8+CD4-CCR7+CD45RA+ naive T cells. This TCR derives from a human donor in good health. Some libraries in this study had Jurkat cell RNA spiked in. The CDR3 sequence is CASSSLAPSTDTQYS. The CDR3 region has the DNA TGTGCCAGCAGTTCCCTGGCCCCTAGCACAGATACGCAGTATTCT.